The rows below give T cell receptor beta chains drawn from one sample of a study of human T cells and chemical hapten exposure. TCRdb fed the RACE reads into MiXCR, producing one record per CDR3 protein. The data contain tens of thousands of distinct CDR3 sequences, less than 10% of them seen just once; the ten biggest clones take up around 4.5%. Sequencing used whole blood, obtained in connection with sensitization to the hapten diphenylcyclopropenone (DPC). These receptors were collected from a woman aged 45 to 65 with alopecia areata. Some clones in this sample may be carry-over from other donors' samples. Each CDR3 is given with its conserved first and last residue. The order of the fields is D gene, V gene, clone size, J gene, CDR3 protein, CDR3 DNA. The D gene is left open where the match is weak. Clone size, where shown, is once, few, many, or a class for clones that have expanded.

D: TRBD1; V: TRBV30; size: few; J: TRBJ2-1; CDR3: CAWSGQGDGEQFF; DNA: TGTGCCTGGAGTGGACAGGGGGACGGTGAGCAGTTCTTC
D: TRBD2; V: TRBV4-3; size: many; J: TRBJ2-4; CDR3: CASSQDPLAGENIQYF; DNA: TGCGCCAGCAGCCAAGACCCCCTAGCGGGAGAAAACATTCAGTACTTC
D: NA; V: TRBV9; size: many; J: TRBJ2-1; CDR3: CASSPRLDPRNEQFF; DNA: TGTGCCAGCAGCCCACGACTAGATCCAAGGAATGAGCAGTTCTTC
D: NA; V: TRBV29-1; size: NA; J: TRBJ1-2; CDR3: CSVVRGNYGYTF; DNA: TGCAGCGTTGTTAGGGGAAACTATGGCTACACCTTC
D: TRBD2; V: TRBV20-1; size: few; J: TRBJ2-3; CDR3: CSAIEAGGRDTQYF; DNA: TGCAGTGCTATTGAAGCGGGAGGGCGAGATACGCAGTATTTT
D: TRBD2; V: TRBV18; size: many; J: TRBJ2-1; CDR3: CASSPPGLAGAVYNEQFF; DNA: TGTGCCAGCTCACCACCGGGACTAGCGGGAGCCGTCTACAATGAGCAGTTCTTC
D: NA; V: TRBV7-6; size: many; J: TRBJ2-5; CDR3: CASSAGQFLETQYF; DNA: TGTGCCAGCAGCGCGGGACAATTTTTAGAGACCCAGTACTTC
D: TRBD1; V: TRBV7-8; size: many; J: TRBJ1-5; CDR3: CASSLARGAGGTTQPQHF; DNA: TGTGCCAGCAGCTTAGCGCGTGGGGCAGGGGGAACAACACAGCCCCAGCATTTT
D: TRBD1; V: TRBV27; size: many; J: TRBJ2-7; CDR3: CASSYRRQGYEQYF; DNA: TGTGCCAGCAGTTACAGGCGACAGGGCTACGAGCAGTACTTC
D: NA; V: TRBV7-6; size: many; J: TRBJ2-3; CDR3: CASSLGSNRVTQYF; DNA: TGTGCCAGCAGCTTGGGATCTAACAGGGTGACGCAGTATTTT
D: TRBD1; V: TRBV16; size: many; J: TRBJ2-7; CDR3: CASSQPGQGAYEQYF; DNA: TGTGCCAGCAGCCAACCGGGACAGGGGGCCTACGAGCAGTACTTC
D: TRBD2; V: TRBV20-1; size: few; J: TRBJ2-3; CDR3: CSAAWTSGRTDTQYF; DNA: TGCAGTGCAGCCTGGACTAGCGGGAGAACAGATACGCAGTATTTT
D: NA; V: TRBV20-1; size: few; J: TRBJ1-1; CDR3: CSARANEGILTEAFF; DNA: TGCAGTGCTAGGGCCAACGAGGGGATTTTGACTGAAGCTTTCTTT
D: TRBD2; V: TRBV11-3; size: many; J: TRBJ2-3; CDR3: CASSLGLAITDTQYF; DNA: TGTGCCAGCAGCCTAGGACTAGCAATCACAGATACGCAGTATTTT
D: NA; V: TRBV6-5; size: few; J: TRBJ2-2; CDR3: CASSSTYGVGVFRELFF; DNA: TGTGCCAGCAGTAGTACTTATGGGGTGGGAGTCTTCCGGGAGCTGTTTTTT
D: NA; V: TRBV10-3; size: many; J: TRBJ2-5; CDR3: CAISESPSGEGETQYF; DNA: TGTGCCATCAGTGAGTCCCCCAGCGGAGAGGGAGAGACCCAGTACTTC
D: NA; V: TRBV6-1; size: many; J: TRBJ2-1; CDR3: CASSVQGGSYNEQFF; DNA: TGTGCCAGCAGTGTCCAGGGTGGATCCTACAATGAGCAGTTCTTC
D: NA; V: TRBV5-4; size: NA; J: TRBJ1-1; CDR3: CASSSRPNTEAFF; DNA: TGTGCCAGCAGCTCCCGCCCGAACACTGAAGCTTTCTTT
D: TRBD1; V: TRBV27; size: once; J: TRBJ1-5; CDR3: CASSLFPGNRGPSNQPQHF; DNA: TGTGCCAGCAGTTTATTCCCCGGGAACAGGGGCCCCAGCAATCAGCCCCAGCATTTT
D: NA; V: TRBV2; size: many; J: TRBJ1-5; CDR3: CASSPGGLSNQPQHF; DNA: TGTGCCAGCAGTCCTGGGGGATTAAGCAATCAGCCCCAGCATTTT
D: NA; V: TRBV11-3; size: many; J: TRBJ2-2; CDR3: CASSLGVGAGTGELFF; DNA: TGTGCCAGCAGCTTAGGAGTCGGGGCGGGCACCGGGGAGCTGTTTTTT
D: NA; V: TRBV28; size: few; J: TRBJ1-2; CDR3: CASSFTGFSYTF; DNA: TGTGCCAGCAGTTTCACAGGGTTTAGCTACACCTTC
D: TRBD1; V: TRBV28; size: many; J: TRBJ1-1; CDR3: CASSLAGTGVDTEAFF; DNA: TGTGCCAGCAGTTTGGCCGGGACAGGGGTCGACACTGAAGCTTTCTTT
D: NA; V: TRBV7-6; size: many; J: TRBJ1-4; CDR3: CASSAEWRGDEKLFF; DNA: TGTGCCAGCAGCGCTGAGTGGAGGGGCGATGAAAAACTGTTTTTT
D: NA; V: TRBV20-1; size: many; J: TRBJ2-7; CDR3: CSARPLAEISYEQYF; DNA: TGCAGTGCTAGACCCCTAGCTGAGATCTCCTACGAGCAGTACTTC
D: NA; V: TRBV28; size: many; J: TRBJ2-7; CDR3: CASSLPGRSYEQYF; DNA: TGTGCCAGCAGTTTACCGGGACGGTCCTACGAGCAGTACTTC
D: NA; V: TRBV28; size: many; J: TRBJ2-6; CDR3: CASSRHVSGANVLTF; DNA: TGTGCCAGCAGTAGACACGTCTCTGGGGCCAACGTCCTGACTTTC
D: TRBD2; V: TRBV27; size: many; J: TRBJ2-3; CDR3: CASSLYLAGEGADTQYF; DNA: TGTGCCAGCAGTTTATATCTAGCGGGAGAGGGCGCAGATACGCAGTATTTT
D: TRBD1; V: TRBV29-1; size: many; J: TRBJ2-2; CDR3: CSARTGLYTGELFF; DNA: TGCAGCGCCAGGACAGGGTTGTACACCGGGGAGCTGTTTTTT
D: TRBD2; V: TRBV5-1; size: NA; J: TRBJ2-2; CDR3: CASSLSTSGSIFFGINTGELFF; DNA: TGCGCCAGCAGCTTATCGACTAGCGGGAGCATCTTTTTCGGAATAAACACCGGGGAGCTGTTTTTT
D: NA; V: TRBV4-1; size: NA; J: TRBJ1-5; CDR3: CASSQEVRGGQPQHF; DNA: TGCGCCAGCAGCCAAGAAGTCAGGGGAGGTCAGCCCCAGCATTTT
D: NA; V: TRBV29-1; size: NA; J: TRBJ2-3; CDR3: CSVETGIRTDTQYF; DNA: TGCAGCGTTGAAACAGGGATACGCACAGATACGCAGTATTTT
D: NA; V: TRBV5-1; size: few; J: TRBJ2-7; CDR3: CASSLLSSRDGQNEQYF; DNA: TGCGCCAGCAGCCTACTTTCTTCCCGGGACGGTCAGAACGAGCAGTACTTC
D: TRBD1; V: TRBV5-8; size: many; J: TRBJ2-1; CDR3: CASSSGTGSANEQFF; DNA: TGTGCCAGCAGTTCCGGGACAGGGTCAGCCAATGAGCAGTTCTTC
D: TRBD2; V: TRBV9; size: NA; J: TRBJ2-5; CDR3: CASSARLAEETQYF; DNA: TGTGCCAGCAGCGCAAGACTAGCGGAAGAGACCCAGTACTTC
D: TRBD2; V: TRBV28; size: many; J: TRBJ2-1; CDR3: CASSRRWRGGRANEQFF; DNA: TGTGCCAGCAGCCGACGGTGGAGGGGCGGGAGGGCTAATGAGCAGTTCTTC
D: NA; V: TRBV14; size: many; J: TRBJ2-5; CDR3: CASSQDAWRGLVETQYF; DNA: TGTGCCAGCAGCCAAGACGCGTGGAGGGGGTTGGTAGAGACCCAGTACTTC
D: TRBD2; V: TRBV5-4; size: few; J: TRBJ2-7; CDR3: CASSRGYLAGDKYF; DNA: TGTGCCAGCAGCCGGGGGTACCTAGCGGGAGACAAGTACTTC
D: NA; V: TRBV19; size: many; J: TRBJ2-1; CDR3: CASRNAQDRNEQFF; DNA: TGTGCCAGTAGGAACGCACAGGACCGGAATGAGCAGTTCTTC
D: TRBD2; V: TRBV3-1; size: many; J: TRBJ2-1; CDR3: CASSQEIGLAVNEQFF; DNA: TGTGCCAGCAGCCAAGAAATTGGACTAGCGGTGAATGAGCAGTTCTTC
D: NA; V: TRBV20-1; size: many; J: TRBJ1-4; CDR3: CSARRLGGMNEKLFF; DNA: TGCAGTGCTAGACGTCTGGGAGGGATGAATGAAAAACTGTTTTTT
D: TRBD1; V: TRBV11-3; size: many; J: TRBJ2-1; CDR3: CASSTGTVDNEQFF; DNA: TGTGCCAGCAGCACCGGGACAGTCGACAATGAGCAGTTCTTC
D: NA; V: TRBV7-2; size: many; J: TRBJ2-5; CDR3: CASSGLRQIQETQYF; DNA: TGTGCCAGCAGCGGACTTAGACAGATCCAAGAGACCCAGTACTTC
D: NA; V: TRBV18; size: many; J: TRBJ1-2; CDR3: CASSPDREYGYTF; DNA: TGTGCCAGCTCACCTGACAGAGAGTATGGCTACACCTTC
D: TRBD1; V: TRBV27; size: few; J: TRBJ2-6; CDR3: CASSIAKGASGANVLTF; DNA: TGTGCCAGCAGTATCGCCAAGGGGGCAAGTGGGGCCAACGTCCTGACTTTC